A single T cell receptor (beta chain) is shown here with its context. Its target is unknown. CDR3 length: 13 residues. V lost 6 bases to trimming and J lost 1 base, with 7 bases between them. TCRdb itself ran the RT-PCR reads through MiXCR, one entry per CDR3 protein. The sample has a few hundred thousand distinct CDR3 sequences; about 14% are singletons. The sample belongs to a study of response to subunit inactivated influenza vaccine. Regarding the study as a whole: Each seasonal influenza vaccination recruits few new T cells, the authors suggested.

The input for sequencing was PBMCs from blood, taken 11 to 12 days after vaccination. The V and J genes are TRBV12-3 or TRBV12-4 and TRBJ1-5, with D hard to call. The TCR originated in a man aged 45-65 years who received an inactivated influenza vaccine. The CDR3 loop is CASRLRSNQPQHF. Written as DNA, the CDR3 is TGTGCCAGCAGGCTGAGGAGCAATCAGCCCCAGCATTTT.